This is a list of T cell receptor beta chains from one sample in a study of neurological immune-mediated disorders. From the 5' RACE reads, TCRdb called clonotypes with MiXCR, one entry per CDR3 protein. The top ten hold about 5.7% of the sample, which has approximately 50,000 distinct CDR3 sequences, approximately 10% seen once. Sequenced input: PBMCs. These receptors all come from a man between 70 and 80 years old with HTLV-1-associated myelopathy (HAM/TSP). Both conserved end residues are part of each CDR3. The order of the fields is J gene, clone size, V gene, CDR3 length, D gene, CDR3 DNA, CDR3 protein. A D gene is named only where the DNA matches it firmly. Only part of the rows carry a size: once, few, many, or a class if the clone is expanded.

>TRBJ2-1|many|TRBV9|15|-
TGTGCCAGCAGCGTACCGGGAGCTAAAGGCAATGAGCAGTTCTTC
CASSVPGAKGNEQFF
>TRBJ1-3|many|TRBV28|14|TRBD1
TGTGCCAGCAGTTTCCCGACAGGGGGAAACACCATATATTTT
CASSFPTGGNTIYF
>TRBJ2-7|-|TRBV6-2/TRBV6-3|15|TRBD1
TGTGCCAGCAGTTCAAGAGGGGGCGAAACCTACGAGCAGTACTTC
CASSSRGGETYEQYF
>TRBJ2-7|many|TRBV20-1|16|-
TGCAGTGCTAGAGGGGGAGGCGGGCCGTTTTCCTACGAGCAGTACTTC
CSARGGGGPFSYEQYF
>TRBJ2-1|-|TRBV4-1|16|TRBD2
TGCGCCAGCAACTCAAATAGCGGGGGCTCCTACAATGTGCAGTTCTTC
CASNSNSGGSYNVQFF
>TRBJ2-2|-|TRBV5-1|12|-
TGCGCCAGCAGCTCCCAGACCGGGGAGCTGTTTTTT
CASSSQTGELFF
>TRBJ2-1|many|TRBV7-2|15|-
TGTGCCAGCAGCTTAGTGGGAGGCTCCTACAATGAGCAGTTCTTC
CASSLVGGSYNEQFF
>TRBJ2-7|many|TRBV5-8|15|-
TGTGCCAGCAGCTTGGCCCGAGGAGGTTCTGGCGAGCAGTACTTC
CASSLARGGSGEQYF
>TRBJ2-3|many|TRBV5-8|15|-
TGTGCCAGCAGCCGACGGCTAGGTGGGACAGATACGCAGTATTTT
CASSRRLGGTDTQYF
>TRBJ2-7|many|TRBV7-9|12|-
TGTGCCAGCAGCTTCCAGAACTACGAGCAGTACTTC
CASSFQNYEQYF
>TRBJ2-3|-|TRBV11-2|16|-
TGTACCAGAAGGGGGGGCGATCTAGCGGTCACAGATACGCAGTATTTT
CTRRGGDLAVTDTQYF